The clone carrying this T cell receptor (beta chain) was seen repeatedly, ten times or more. This sample was included in a study of low-dose radiotherapy and immunotherapy resistance in tumors. About the research overall: On a schedule of every two weeks, intravenous cyclophosphamide at a dose of 200 mg/m2 was delivered one day before each radiation and immunotherapy administration.

The germline V gene has CDR1 KGHSH and CDR2 LQKENI. The CDR3 contains 13 residues. Trimming cost V 6 bases and J 9 bases, with 15 bases left between them. Stated time point: before trial treatment. Each patient who was eligible had an advanced solid tumor with no tumor-infiltrating lymphocytes. Gene-specific TRAV and TRBV primers were used for first-strand cDNA, covering alpha and beta chains. With a V-primer adapter and a constant-region primer, TCRs were amplified for approximately 19 PCR cycles. TCRdb independently ran MiXCR on the reads; one entry per CDR3 protein. This sample carries 60,000 or so distinct CDR3 sequences, 26% of them seen once, and the ten largest clones take around 6.7%.

This chain joins TRBV18 and TRBJ1-5, with D tentatively TRBD1 (6 bases). The sample in question was PBMCs, obtained before treatment. The sequence came from a male donor with rectosigmoid adenocarcinoma. The CDR3 loop is CASSPEGGWPQHF. In DNA form, the CDR3 reads TGTGCCAGCTCCCCAGAAGGGGGGTGGCCCCAGCATTTT.